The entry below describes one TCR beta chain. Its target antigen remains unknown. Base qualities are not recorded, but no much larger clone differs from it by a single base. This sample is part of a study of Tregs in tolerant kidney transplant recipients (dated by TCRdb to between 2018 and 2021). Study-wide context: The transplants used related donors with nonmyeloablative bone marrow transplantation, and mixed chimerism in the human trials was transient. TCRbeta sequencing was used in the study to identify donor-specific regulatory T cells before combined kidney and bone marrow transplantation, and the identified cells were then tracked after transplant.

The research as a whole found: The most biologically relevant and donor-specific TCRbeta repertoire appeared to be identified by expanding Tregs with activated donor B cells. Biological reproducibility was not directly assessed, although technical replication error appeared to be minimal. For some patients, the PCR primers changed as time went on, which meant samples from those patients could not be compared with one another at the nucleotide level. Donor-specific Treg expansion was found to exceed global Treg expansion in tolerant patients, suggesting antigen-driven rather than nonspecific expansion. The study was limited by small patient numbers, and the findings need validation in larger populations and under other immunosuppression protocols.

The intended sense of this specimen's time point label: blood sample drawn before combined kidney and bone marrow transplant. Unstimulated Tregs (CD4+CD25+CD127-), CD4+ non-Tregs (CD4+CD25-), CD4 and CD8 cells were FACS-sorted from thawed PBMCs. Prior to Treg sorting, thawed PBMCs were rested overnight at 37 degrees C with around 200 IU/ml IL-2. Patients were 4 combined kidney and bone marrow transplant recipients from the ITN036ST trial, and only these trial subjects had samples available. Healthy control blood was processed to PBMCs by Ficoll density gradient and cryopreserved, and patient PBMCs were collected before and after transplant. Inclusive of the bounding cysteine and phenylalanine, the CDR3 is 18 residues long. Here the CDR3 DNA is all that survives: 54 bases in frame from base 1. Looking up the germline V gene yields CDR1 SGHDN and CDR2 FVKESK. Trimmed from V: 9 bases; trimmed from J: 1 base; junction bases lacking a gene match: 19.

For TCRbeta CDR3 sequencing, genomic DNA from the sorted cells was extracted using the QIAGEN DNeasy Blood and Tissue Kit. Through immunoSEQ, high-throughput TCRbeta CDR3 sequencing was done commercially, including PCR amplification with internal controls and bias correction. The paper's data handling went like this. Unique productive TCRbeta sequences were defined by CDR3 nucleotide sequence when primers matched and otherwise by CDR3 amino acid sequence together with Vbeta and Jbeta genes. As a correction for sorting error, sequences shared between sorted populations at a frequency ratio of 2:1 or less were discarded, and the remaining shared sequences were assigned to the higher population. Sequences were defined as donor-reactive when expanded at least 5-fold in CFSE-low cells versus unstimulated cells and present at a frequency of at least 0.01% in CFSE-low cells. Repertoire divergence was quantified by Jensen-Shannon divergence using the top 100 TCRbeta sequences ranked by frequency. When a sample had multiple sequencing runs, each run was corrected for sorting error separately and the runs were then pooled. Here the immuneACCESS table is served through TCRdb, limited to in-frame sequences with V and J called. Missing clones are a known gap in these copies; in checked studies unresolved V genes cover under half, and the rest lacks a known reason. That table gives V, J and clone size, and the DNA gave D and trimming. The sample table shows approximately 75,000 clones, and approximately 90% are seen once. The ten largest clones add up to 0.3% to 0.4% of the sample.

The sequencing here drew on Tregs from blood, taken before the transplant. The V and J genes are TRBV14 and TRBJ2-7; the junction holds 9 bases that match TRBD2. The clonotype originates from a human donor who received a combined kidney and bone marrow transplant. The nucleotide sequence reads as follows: TGTGCCAGGCCACTGGGGCGGGAGGGCCGGAAGAAATCCTACGAGCAGTACTTC. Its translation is CARPLGREGRKKSYEQYF.